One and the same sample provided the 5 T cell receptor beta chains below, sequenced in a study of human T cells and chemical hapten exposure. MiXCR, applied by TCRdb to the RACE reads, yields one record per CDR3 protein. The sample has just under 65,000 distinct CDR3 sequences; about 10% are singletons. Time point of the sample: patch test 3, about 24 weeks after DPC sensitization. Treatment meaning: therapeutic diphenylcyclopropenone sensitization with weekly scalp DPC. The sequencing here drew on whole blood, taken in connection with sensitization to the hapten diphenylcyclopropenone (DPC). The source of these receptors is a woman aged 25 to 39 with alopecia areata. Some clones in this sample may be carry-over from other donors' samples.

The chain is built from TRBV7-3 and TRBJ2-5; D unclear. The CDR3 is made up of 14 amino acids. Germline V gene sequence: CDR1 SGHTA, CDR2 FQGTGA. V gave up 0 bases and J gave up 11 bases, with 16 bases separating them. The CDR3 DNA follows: TGTGCCAGCAGCTTAACGGCCAGTTGGACCCAGCAGTACTTC. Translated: CASSLTASWTQQYF.

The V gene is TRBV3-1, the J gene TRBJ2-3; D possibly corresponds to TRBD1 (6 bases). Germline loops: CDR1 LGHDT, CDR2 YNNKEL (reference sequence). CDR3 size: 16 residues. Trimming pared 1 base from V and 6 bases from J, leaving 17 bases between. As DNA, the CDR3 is TGTGCCAGCAGCCAAGGCCTAGCAGGGGTAGGGGATACGCAGTATTTT. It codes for CASSQGLAGVGDTQYF.

CDR3 sequence reads: CASSQPDQNTGELFF. CDR3 DNA sequence: TGTGCCAGCAGTCAACCGGACCAGAACACCGGGGAGCTGTTTTTT. The chain has TRBV28 and TRBJ2-2; unclear D gene. V was shortened by 5 bases and J by 1 base, with 11 bases between the two germline ends. CDR1 and CDR2 (germline): MDHEN, SYDVKM. The CDR3 runs 15 residues.

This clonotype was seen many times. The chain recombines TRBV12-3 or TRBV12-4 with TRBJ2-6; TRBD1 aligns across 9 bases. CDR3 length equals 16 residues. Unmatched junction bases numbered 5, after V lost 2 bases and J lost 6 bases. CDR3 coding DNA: TGTGCCAGCAGTTTATACAGGGGGCGAGAGGCCAACGTCCTGACTTTC. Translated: CASSLYRGREANVLTF.

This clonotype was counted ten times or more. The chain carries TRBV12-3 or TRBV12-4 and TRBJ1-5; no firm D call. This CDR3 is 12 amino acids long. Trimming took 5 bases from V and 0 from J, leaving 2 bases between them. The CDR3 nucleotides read TGTGCCAGCAGTCCTAGCAATCAGCCCCAGCATTTT. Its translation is CASSPSNQPQHF.